This T cell receptor beta chain derives from a study of blood T cell repertoires in COVID-19 (dated by TCRdb to the early 2020s). With respect to the entire study: Samples covering the acute and convalescent phases of COVID-19 were provided by collaborators in the United States, Italy and Spain. The prospective study material was composed of cDNA or gDNA derived from T cells, B-cell-depleted T cells, or PBMCs. Subjects who had been exposed to COVID-19, were actively infected with it, or had recovered from it provided the deeply sampled blood TCRbeta repertoires that made up the dataset. The repertoires were made available in a free public database intended to serve as a resource for research on the immune response to SARS-CoV-2. Samples came from the ongoing ImmuneRACE study (first 160 participants) plus 1,254 subjects from 6 global collaborators. Nearly every sample came with metadata listing a de-identified subject ID, COVID-19 status, age in years and sex. Where HLA class I and class II types were available, the types were taken from metadata supplied by the sample provider, not from assay-based typing.

TCRbeta CDR3 regions were amplified from genomic DNA using the immunoSEQ Assay, a bias-controlled multiplex PCR. In the source study's methods: The number of nucleated cells in each sample was estimated from the amplification of reference gene primers within the assay. To quantify the absolute abundance of each unique TCRbeta CDR3 rearrangement, sequence reads were collapsed and filtered. For each sample, productive Simpson clonality was calculated by taking the square root of Simpson's diversity index across productive rearrangements. The table was pulled from immuneACCESS by TCRdb, which kept in-frame rearrangements only. Such tables lose some clones; where checked, under half of the loss comes from unresolved V genes, and the rest has no known cause. The D gene and trimming were derived from the DNA, and the V and J assignments and clone size from that table. This sample has about 97,000 clones in its table, and approximately 92% of those were observed once. 4.2% of the sample comes from the top ten.

This clone has only one observation. Its cognate antigen has yet to be identified. Base-call qualities are not available, and no considerably larger clone is one nucleotide away. Beyond this particular receptor, the publication reports: Clinical and demographic metadata were provided uncurated, with the amount varying by source and participant.

Whole blood was collected in K2EDTA tubes by collaborating institutions according to the institutions' own protocols. For TCRbeta analysis, collaborators shipped samples in one of three forms: frozen whole blood, isolated PBMCs, or DNA extracted from either of those sample types. V was cut back by 0 bases and J by 4 bases, leaving a gap of 13 bases between them. The cysteine opens and the phenylalanine closes a CDR3 of 15 amino acids. Only CDR3 DNA remains: 45 bases, in frame from the first base. Per the germline V gene (reference sequence), LNHNV is the CDR1 and YYDKDF is the CDR2. The sequence derives from a man between 18 and 29 years old with acute or convalescent COVID-19. The V and J segments used are TRBV15 and TRBJ2-7; matching of 6 bases hints at TRBD2 as the D gene. Sequencing input: peripheral blood. The CDR3 region has the sequence CATSREGAGAYEQYF. Here is the DNA: TGTGCCACCAGCAGAGAAGGAGCGGGCGCATACGAGCAGTACTTC.